This T cell receptor (beta chain) was profiled in a study of monozygotic twins with inflammatory bowel disease. Study outcomes and limitations: IBD patients shared fewer clonotypes with other individuals than healthy twins, especially patients with disease activity signs.

The unique tags termed UMIs, each holding a 6-nucleotide sample barcode, were added by means of template switching. Amplification used two nested PCRs: about 17 cycles, then 8 to 10 cycles, on TCRalpha/TCRbeta cDNA. TCRdb processed the 5' RACE reads again and assigns one entry to each CDR3 protein, with no DNA. This repertoire comprises about 160,000 distinct CDR3 sequences; its ten largest clones make up 2.4%. With respect to this clonotype: Its matching antigen is unknown.

Specimen: blood. This TCR was recovered from a human donor with ulcerative colitis or Crohn's disease, or a healthy co-twin of an affected twin (not recorded which).

The CDR3 loop is CASSLGGAYTDTQYF. The chain recombines TRBV7-3 with TRBJ2-3; TCRdb's D call of TRBD1 is untestable without DNA. The CDR3 consists of 15 residues. Germline CDR1 reads SGHTA; CDR2 reads FQGTGA.